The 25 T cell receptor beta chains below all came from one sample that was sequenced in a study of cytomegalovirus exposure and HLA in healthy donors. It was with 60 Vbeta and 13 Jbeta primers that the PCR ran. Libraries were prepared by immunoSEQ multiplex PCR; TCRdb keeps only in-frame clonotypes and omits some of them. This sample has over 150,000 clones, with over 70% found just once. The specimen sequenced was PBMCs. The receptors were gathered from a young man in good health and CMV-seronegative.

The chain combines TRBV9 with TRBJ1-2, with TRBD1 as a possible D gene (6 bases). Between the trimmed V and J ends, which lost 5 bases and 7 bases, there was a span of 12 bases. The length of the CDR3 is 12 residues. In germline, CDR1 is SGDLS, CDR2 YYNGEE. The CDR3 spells CASRGGRVGYTF. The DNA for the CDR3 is TGTGCCAGCAGGGGGGGGCGGGTTGGCTACACCTTC.

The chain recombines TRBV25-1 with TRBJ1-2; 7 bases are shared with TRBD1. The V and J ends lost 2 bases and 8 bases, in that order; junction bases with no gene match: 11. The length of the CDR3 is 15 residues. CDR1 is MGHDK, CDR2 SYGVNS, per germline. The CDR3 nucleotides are TGTGCCAGCAGTGAAAGGGCAGGGGGAGCGCGGGGCTACACCTTC. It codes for CASSERAGGARGYTF.

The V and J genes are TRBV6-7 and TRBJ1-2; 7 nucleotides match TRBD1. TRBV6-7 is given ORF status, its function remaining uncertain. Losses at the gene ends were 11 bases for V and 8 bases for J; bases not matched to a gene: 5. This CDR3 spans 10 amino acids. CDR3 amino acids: CAGLGGGYTF. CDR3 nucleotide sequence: TGTGCCGGTCTAGGGGGCGGCTACACCTTC.

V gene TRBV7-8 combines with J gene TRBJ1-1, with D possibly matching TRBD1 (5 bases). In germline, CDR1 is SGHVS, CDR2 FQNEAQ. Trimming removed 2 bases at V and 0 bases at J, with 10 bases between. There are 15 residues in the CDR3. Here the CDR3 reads CASSLFGGVNTEAFF. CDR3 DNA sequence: TGTGCCAGCAGCTTATTCGGGGGGGTGAACACTGAAGCTTTCTTT.

The CDR3 region is CASSEWDRASEQYF. DNA for the CDR3: TGTGCCAGCAGTGAGTGGGACAGGGCATCCGAGCAGTACTTC. The V and J genes are TRBV6-1 and TRBJ2-7, with 9 bases that match TRBD1. V shed 3 bases and J 6 bases; nucleotides not matched to a gene: 6. The CDR3 totals 14 residues. CDR1 is MNHNS, CDR2 SASEGT, per germline.

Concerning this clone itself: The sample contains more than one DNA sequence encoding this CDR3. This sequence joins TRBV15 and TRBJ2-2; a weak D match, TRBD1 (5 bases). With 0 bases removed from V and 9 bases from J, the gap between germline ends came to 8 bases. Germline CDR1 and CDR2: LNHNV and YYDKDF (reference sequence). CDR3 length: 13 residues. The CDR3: CATSRDRGRELFF. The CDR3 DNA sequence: TGTGCCACCAGCAGAGATAGGGGCCGGGAGCTGTTTTTT.

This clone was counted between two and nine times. This chain's CDR3 is CASSLPRAGSSYEQYF. Here the CDR3 DNA reads TGTGCCAGCAGCTTGCCCAGAGCGGGGAGCTCCTACGAGCAGTACTTC. V usage is TRBV5-4 and J usage is TRBJ2-7; 7 nucleotides line up with TRBD2. V dropped 1 base and J dropped 0; count of bases not matched to a gene: 7. Germline V gives CDR1 SGHNT, CDR2 YYREEE (reference sequence). CDR3 size: 16 residues.

CDR3 protein: CASSFRTGDGYTF. The CDR3 nucleotides are TGTGCCAGCAGTTTCCGGACAGGGGATGGCTACACCTTC. The rearrangement joins TRBV5-5 to TRBJ1-2; 9 nucleotides line up with TRBD1. The V gene's germline CDR1 is SGHKS and CDR2 YYEKEE (reference sequence). Trimming cost V 5 bases and J 6 bases; bases outside gene matches: 5. The CDR3 spans 13 residues.

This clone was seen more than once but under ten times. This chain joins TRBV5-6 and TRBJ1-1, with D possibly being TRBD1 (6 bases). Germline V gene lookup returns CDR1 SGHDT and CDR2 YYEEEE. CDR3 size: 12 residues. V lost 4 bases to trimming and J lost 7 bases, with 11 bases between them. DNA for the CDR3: TGTGCCAGCAGCCCACAGGGTTTTGAAGCTTTCTTT. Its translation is CASSPQGFEAFF.

The CDR3 spells CASSVDGGSSGYEQFF. Written as DNA, the CDR3 is TGTGCCAGCAGCGTAGACGGCGGGAGTTCAGGATATGAGCAGTTCTTC. The genes are TRBV9 and TRBJ2-1; 7 bases are a match to TRBD2. Germline lookup yields CDR1 SGDLS and CDR2 YYNGEE. Trimming took 0 bases from V and 8 from J; bases not matched to a gene: 11. The CDR3 is 16 amino acids.

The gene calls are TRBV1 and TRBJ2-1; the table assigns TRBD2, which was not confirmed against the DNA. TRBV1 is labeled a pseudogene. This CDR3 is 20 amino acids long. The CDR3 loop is CTTLPSARLAGGSPYNEQFF. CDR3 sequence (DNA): TGCACCACCCTACCATCAGCCAGACTAGCGGGAGGATCTCCCTACAATGAGCAGTTCTTC.

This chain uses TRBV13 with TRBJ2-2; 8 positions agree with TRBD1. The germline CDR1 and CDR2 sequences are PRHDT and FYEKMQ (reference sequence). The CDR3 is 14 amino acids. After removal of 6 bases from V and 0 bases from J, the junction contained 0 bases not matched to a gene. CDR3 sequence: CASRTGANTGELFF. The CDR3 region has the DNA TGTGCCAGCAGGACAGGGGCGAACACCGGGGAGCTGTTTTTT.

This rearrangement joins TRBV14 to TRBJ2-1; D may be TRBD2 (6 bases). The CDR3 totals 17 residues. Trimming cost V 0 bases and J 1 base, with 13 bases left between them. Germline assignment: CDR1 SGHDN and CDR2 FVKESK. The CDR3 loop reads CASSQDGLAYSYNEQFF. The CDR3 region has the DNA TGTGCCAGCAGCCAAGATGGGCTAGCGTATTCCTACAATGAGCAGTTCTTC.

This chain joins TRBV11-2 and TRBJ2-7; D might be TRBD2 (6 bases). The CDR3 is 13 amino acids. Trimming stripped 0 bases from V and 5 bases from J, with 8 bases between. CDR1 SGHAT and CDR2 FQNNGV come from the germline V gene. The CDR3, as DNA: TGTGCCAGCAGCTTAGATCCGGGAGACGAGCAGTACTTC. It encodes CASSLDPGDEQYF.

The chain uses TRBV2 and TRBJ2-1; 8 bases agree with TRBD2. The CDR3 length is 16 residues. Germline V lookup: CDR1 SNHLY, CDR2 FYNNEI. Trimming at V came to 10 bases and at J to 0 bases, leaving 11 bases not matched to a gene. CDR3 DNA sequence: TGTGCCACCCCCGAGGGGCGGGAGGACTCCTACAATGAGCAGTTCTTC. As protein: CATPEGREDSYNEQFF.

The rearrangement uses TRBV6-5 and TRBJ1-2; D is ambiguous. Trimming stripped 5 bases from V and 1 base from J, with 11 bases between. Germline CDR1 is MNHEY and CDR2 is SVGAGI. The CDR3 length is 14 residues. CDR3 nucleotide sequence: TGTGCCAGCAGTCCTGACGGGAATAACTATGGCTACACCTTC. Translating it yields CASSPDGNNYGYTF.

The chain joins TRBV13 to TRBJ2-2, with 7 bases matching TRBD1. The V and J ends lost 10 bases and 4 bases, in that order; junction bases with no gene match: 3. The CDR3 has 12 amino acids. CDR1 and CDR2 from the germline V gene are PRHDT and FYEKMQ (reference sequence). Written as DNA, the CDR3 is TGTGCCATGACAGGGTTCACCGGGGAGCTGTTTTTT. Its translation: CAMTGFTGELFF. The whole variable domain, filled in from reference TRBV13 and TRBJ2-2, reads AAGVIQSPRHLIKEKRETATLKCYPIPRHDTVYWYQQGPGQDPQFLISFYEKMQSDKGSIPDRFSAQQFSDYHSELNMSSLELGDSALYFCAMTGFTGELFFGEGSRLTVL.

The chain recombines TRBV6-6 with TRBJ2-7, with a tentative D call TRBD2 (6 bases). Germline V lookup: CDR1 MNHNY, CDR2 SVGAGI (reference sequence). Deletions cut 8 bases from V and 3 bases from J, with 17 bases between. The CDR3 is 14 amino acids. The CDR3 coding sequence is TGTGCCAGCGGCCCCCGGGACTCCTACTACGAGCAGTACTTC. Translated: CASGPRDSYYEQYF.

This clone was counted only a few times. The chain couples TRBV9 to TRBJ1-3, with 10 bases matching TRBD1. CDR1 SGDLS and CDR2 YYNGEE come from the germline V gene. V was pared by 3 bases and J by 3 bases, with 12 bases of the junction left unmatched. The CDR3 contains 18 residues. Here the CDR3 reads CASSAQPGQGTNGNTIYF. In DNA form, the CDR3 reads TGTGCCAGCAGCGCCCAGCCGGGACAGGGGACTAATGGAAACACCATATATTTT.

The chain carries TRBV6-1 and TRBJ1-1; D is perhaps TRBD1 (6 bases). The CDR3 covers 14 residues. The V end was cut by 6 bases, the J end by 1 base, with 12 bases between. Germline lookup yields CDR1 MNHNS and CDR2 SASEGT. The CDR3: CASRGLQGNTEAFF. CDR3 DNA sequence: TGTGCCAGCAGGGGGCTACAGGGGAACACTGAAGCTTTCTTT.

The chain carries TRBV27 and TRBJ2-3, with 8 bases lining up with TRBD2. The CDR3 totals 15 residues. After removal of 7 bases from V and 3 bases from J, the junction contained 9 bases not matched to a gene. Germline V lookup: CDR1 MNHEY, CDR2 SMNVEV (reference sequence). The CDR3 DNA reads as TGTGCCAGCACCGTCTTAGCGGGACAAACAGATACGCAGTATTTT. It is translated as CASTVLAGQTDTQYF.

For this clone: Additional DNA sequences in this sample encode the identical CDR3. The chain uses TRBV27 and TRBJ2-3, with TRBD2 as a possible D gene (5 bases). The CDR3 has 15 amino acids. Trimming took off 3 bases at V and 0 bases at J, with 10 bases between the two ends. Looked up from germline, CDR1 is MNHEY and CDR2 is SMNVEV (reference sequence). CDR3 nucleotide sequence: TGTGCCAGCAGTTTGGTGGGAGATAGCACAGATACGCAGTATTTT. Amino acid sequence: CASSLVGDSTDTQYF.

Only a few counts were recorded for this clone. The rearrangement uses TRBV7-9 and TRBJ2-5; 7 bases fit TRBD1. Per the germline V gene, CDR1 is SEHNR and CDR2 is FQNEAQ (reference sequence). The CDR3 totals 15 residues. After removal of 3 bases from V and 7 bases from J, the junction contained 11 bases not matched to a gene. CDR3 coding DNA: TGTGCCAGCAGCTTGTACGGGGACAGCTCCGGGACCCAGTACTTC. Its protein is CASSLYGDSSGTQYF.

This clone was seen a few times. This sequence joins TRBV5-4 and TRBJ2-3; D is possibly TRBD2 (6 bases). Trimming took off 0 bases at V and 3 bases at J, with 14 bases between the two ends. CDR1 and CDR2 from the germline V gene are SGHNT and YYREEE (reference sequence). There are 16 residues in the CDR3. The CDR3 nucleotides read TGTGCCAGCAGCTTGGGGGCGGGAATCTTAACAGATACGCAGTATTTT. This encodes CASSLGAGILTDTQYF.

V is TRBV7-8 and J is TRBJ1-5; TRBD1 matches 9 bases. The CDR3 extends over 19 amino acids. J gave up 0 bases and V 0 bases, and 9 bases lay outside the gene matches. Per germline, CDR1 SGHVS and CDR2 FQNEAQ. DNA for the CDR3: TGTGCCAGCAGCTTAGCTTTTTGGGACAGGGCCGGTAGCAATCAGCCCCAGCATTTT. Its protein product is CASSLAFWDRAGSNQPQHF.